This T cell receptor beta chain was retrieved from a study of molecular identifiers for immune sequencing clone quantification. General observations from the study: Detection of one spiked Jurkat cell's TCR RNA reportedly worked in 750,000 to 1,000,000 naive cells.

The authors sorted naive CD8 T cells as CD8+CD4-CCR7+CD45RA+. This clonotype was counted ten times or more. Its target is unknown. Each CDR3 protein gets one entry after TCRdb re-called the PCR reads with MiXCR. The table includes around 480,000 distinct CDR3 sequences, 25% detected once. Trimming cost V 5 bases and J 2 bases, with 19 bases left between them. CDR1 is SNHLY, CDR2 FYNNEI, per germline. CDR3 length: 16 residues. V is TRBV2 and J is TRBJ2-7; D is unresolved. This sequence originates from a human donor in good health. Some libraries in this study had Jurkat cell RNA spiked in. The sample consisted of naive CD8+ T cells from blood, with Jurkat cell RNA spiked in. Subset of the sample: FACS-sorted CD8+CD4-CCR7+CD45RA+ naive T cells. CDR3 region: CASSPLVGVTTYEQYF. CDR3 nucleotide sequence: TGTGCCAGCAGTCCCCTCGTTGGCGTCACCACCTACGAGCAGTACTTC.